The clone carrying this TCR beta chain was seen only a few times. Its target is unknown. This record comes from a study of regulatory T cells in long-lasting Graves disease. Sequencing libraries for TCR beta were prepared with iRepertoire HTBI primers and Arm-PCR of CDR3 regions. TCRdb reanalysed the multiplex PCR reads using MiXCR and keeps one entry per CDR3 protein. The profile shows over 400,000 distinct CDR3 sequences, less than 15% of them singletons. Stated time point: newly diagnosed GD, antithyroid drugs for less than 3 months. Researchers made the TCR library from RNA that was extracted from PBMCs. Germline V gene lookup returns CDR1 SGHDT and CDR2 YYEEEE. The CDR3 loop spans 13 amino acids. Deletions cut 2 bases from V and 7 bases from J, with 13 bases between. Study-wide points: Persistent cases favored TRBV28, TRBJ1-2 and TRBJ2-5.

The sample also formed part of further work on T cells in Graves' hyperthyroidism and ophthalmopathy.

This TCR derives from a woman in her 50s with Graves disease. The rearrangement links TRBV5-6 to TRBJ2-7; no definite D call. This specimen was peripheral blood mononuclear cells (PBMCs), taken at new diagnosis, from a patient treated with antithyroid drugs. The CDR3 region has the DNA TGTGCCAGCAGCTTTGGGTCCGCCTGGGAGCAGTACTTC. This codes for CASSFGSAWEQYF.